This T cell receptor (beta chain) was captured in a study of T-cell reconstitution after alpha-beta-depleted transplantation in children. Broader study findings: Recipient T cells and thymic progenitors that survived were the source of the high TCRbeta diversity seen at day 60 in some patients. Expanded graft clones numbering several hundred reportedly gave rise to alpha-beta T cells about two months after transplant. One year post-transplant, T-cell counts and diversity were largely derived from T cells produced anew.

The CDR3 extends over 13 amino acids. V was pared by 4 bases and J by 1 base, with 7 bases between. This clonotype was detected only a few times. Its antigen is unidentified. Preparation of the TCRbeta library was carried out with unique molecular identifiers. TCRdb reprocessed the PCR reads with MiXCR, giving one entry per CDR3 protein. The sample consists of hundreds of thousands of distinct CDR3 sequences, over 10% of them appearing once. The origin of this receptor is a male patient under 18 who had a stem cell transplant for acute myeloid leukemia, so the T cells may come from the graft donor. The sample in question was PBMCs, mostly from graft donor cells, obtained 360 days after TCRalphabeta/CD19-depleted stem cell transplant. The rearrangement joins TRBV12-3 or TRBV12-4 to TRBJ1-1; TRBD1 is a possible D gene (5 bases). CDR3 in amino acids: CASSSTANTEAFF. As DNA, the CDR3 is TGTGCCAGCAGTTCGACAGCGAACACTGAAGCTTTCTTT.